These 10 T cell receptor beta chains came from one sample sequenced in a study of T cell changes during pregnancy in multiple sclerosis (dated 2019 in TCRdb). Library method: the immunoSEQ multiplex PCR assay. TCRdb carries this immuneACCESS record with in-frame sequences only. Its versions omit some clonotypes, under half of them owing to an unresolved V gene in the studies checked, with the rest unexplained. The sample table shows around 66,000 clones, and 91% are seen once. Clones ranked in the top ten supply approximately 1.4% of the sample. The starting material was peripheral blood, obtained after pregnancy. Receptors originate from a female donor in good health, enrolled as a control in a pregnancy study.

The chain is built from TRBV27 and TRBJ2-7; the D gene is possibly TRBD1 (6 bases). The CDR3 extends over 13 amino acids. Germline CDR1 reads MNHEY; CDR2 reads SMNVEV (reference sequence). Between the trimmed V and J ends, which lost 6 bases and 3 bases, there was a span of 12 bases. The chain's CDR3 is CASSHTGNYEQYF. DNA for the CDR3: TGTGCCAGCAGCCATACAGGGAACTACGAGCAGTACTTC.

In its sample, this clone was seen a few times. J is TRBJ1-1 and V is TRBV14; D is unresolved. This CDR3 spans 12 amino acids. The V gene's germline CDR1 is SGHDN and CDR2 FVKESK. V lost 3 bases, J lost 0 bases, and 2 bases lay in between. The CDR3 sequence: CASSHLNTEAFF. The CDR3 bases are TGTGCCAGCAGCCACTTGAACACTGAAGCTTTCTTT.

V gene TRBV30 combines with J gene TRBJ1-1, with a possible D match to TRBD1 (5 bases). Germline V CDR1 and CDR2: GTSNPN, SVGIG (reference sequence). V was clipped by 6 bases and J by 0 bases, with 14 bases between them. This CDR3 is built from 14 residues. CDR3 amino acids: CACGQQAVNTEAFF. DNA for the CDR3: TGTGCCTGCGGTCAACAGGCCGTGAACACTGAAGCTTTCTTT.

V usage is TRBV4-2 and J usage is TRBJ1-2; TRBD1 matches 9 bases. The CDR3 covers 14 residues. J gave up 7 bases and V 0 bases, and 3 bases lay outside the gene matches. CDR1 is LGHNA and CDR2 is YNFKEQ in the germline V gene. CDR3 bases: TGTGCCAGCAGCCAAGACTGGGGACAGGGTGGCTACACCTTC. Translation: CASSQDWGQGGYTF.

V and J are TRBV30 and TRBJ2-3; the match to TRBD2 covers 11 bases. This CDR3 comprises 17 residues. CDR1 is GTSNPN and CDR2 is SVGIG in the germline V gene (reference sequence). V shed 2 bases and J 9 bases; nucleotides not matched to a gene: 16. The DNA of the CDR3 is TGTGCCTGGAGTTCTAAAGGGACTAGCGGCCGCCCTTGGACGCAGTATTTT. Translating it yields CAWSSKGTSGRPWTQYF.

CDR3 coding DNA: TGCAGTGCTAGAGCGGGGTACGGCTACACCTTC. This codes for CSARAGYGYTF. J is TRBJ1-2 and V is TRBV20-1, with D unresolved. The CDR3 sequence is 11 residues long. Germline assignment: CDR1 DFQATT and CDR2 SNEGSKA (reference sequence). The V and J ends lost 1 base and 8 bases respectively, with 8 bases between them.

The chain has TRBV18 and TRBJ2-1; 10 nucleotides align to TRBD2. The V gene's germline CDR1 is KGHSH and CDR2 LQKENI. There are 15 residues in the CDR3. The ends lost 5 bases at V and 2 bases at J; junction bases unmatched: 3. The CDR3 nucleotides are TGTGCCAGCTCATTTAGCGGGGGGCCCTACAATGAGCAGTTCTTC. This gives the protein CASSFSGGPYNEQFF.

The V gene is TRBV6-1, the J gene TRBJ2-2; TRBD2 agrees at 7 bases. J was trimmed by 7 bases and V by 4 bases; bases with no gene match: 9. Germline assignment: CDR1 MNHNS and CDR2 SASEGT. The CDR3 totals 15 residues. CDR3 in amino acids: CASSVQRGSIGELFF. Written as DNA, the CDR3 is TGTGCCAGCAGTGTGCAGCGGGGTAGTATCGGGGAGCTGTTTTTT.

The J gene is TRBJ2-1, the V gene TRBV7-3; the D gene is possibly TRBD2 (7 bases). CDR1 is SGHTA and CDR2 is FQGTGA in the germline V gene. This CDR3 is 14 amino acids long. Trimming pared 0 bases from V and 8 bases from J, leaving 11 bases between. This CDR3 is CASSLTGGVDEQFF. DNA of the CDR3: TGTGCCAGCAGCTTAACAGGGGGGGTCGATGAGCAGTTCTTC.

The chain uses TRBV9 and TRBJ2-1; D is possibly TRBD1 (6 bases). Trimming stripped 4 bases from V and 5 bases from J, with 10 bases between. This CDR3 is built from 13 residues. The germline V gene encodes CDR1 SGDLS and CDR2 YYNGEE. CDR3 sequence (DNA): TGTGCCAGCAGCCGATACAGGGACAATGAGCAGTTCTTC. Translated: CASSRYRDNEQFF.